This T cell receptor beta chain is drawn from a study of shared clonotypes between healthy human individuals. The CDR3 contains 14 residues. Germline V gene data show CDR1 as SGHNT and CDR2 as YYREEE (reference sequence). The trim removed 5 bases at V and 4 bases at J, leaving 6 bases unmatched. Here immunoSEQ multiplex PCR was the method, and the copy in TCRdb shows in-frame clones only, minus some. Here the sample spans 600,000 to 750,000 clones, roughly 91% being singletons. V and J are TRBV5-4 and TRBJ1-3, with TRBD1 identical over 7 bases. The sequence was collected from a man aged 18 to 30 in good health. Some clones in this sample may be carry-over from other donors' samples. The sample taken for sequencing was memory CD8+ T cells from PBMCs. Specified subset: CD45RO+ cells pooled with CCR7-negative TemRA cells. CDR3 amino acids: CASRVRGRGNTIYF. The CDR3 coding sequence is TGTGCCAGCAGAGTCAGGGGGAGGGGAAACACCATATATTTT. The full variable domain, rest sourced from reference TRBV5-4 and TRBJ1-3, is ETGVTQSPTHLIKTRGQQVTLRCSSQSGHNTVSWYQQALGQGPQFIFQYYREEENGRGNFPPRFSGLQFPNYSSELNVNALELDDSALYLCASRVRGRGNTIYFGEGSWLTVV.